This entry describes one TCR beta chain. Its antigen has not been determined. No much larger clone exists at a distance of one base, and base qualities are not known. Distinct nucleotide sequences in the sample also encode this CDR3. Taken from the germline V gene, the CDR1 and CDR2 loops are SGHNT and YENEEA. The CDR3 numbers 15 residues from cysteine through phenylalanine. CDR3 DNA only is kept here, 45 bases in frame from base 1. Trimming takes 1 base from V and 0 bases from J, and the germline ends sit 7 bases apart. These data are taken from a study of blood T cell repertoires in COVID-19 (dated by TCRdb to the early 2020s). Describing the broader study: Recovered participants in ImmuneRACE Cohort 3 were defined by two consecutive negative NP/OP PCR tests, clearance by a healthcare professional, or resolution of symptoms. Collaborator samples came from the United States, Italy and Spain and covered acute and convalescent phases of COVID-19. The prospective study material was composed of cDNA or gDNA derived from T cells, B-cell-depleted T cells, or PBMCs. Subjects who had been exposed to COVID-19, were actively infected with it, or had recovered from it provided the deeply sampled blood TCRbeta repertoires that made up the dataset. The repertoires were released in a freely available public database intended as a resource for research on the immune response to SARS-CoV-2. Samples came from the ongoing ImmuneRACE study (first 160 participants) plus 1,254 subjects from 6 global collaborators. Sample metadata almost always included a de-identified subject ID, COVID-19 status, age in years and sex. Where HLA class I and class II types were available, the types were taken from metadata supplied by the sample provider, not from assay-based typing. The research as a whole found: The quantity of clinical and demographic metadata differed by source and by participant and was supplied without curation.

The immunoSEQ Assay, a bias-controlled multiplex PCR, was used to amplify TCRbeta CDR3 regions from genomic DNA. Under the source paper's analysis protocol: Within the assay, amplification of reference gene primers was used to estimate how many nucleated cells each sample contained. To quantify the absolute abundance of each unique TCRbeta CDR3 rearrangement, sequence reads were collapsed and filtered. For each sample, productive Simpson clonality was calculated as the square root of Simpson's diversity index across productive rearrangements. TCRdb took this table from immuneACCESS and kept in-frame rearrangements with V and J called. Such tables lack part of the clones; where checked against another copy, unresolved V genes explain under half of the gap, and the rest is unexplained. That table gives V, J and clone size, and the DNA gave D and trimming. Present in this sample are hundreds of thousands of clones, more than 75% of which were seen just once. Around 1.9% of the sample is taken by the ten largest.

In the prospective study, participants were about 18 to 100 years old, resided in about two dozen geographic areas of the United States, and were enrolled through a virtual design. To assign participants to cohorts, the prospective study relied on clinical history that participants themselves reported in a screening survey and a study questionnaire. Mobile phlebotomists in the prospective study collected whole blood, serum and a nasopharyngeal or oropharyngeal swab from every participant. Participants in the prospective study had the option to provide additional blood draws and questionnaires over an approximately 2-month period. Blood samples from the prospective study were shipped frozen or at room temperature prior to DNA extraction.

The receptor's source is a man aged 40-49 years in a cohort exposed to, infected with or recovered from COVID-19 (not recorded which). Sequencing was performed on PBMCs or T cells enriched from blood (not recorded which). This receptor chain uses TRBV11-3 and TRBJ2-1; matching of 5 bases hints at TRBD1 as the D gene. The CDR3 region reads CASSLGQGSYNEQFF. The DNA sequence reads TGTGCCAGCAGCTTAGGTCAGGGCTCCTACAATGAGCAGTTCTTC.